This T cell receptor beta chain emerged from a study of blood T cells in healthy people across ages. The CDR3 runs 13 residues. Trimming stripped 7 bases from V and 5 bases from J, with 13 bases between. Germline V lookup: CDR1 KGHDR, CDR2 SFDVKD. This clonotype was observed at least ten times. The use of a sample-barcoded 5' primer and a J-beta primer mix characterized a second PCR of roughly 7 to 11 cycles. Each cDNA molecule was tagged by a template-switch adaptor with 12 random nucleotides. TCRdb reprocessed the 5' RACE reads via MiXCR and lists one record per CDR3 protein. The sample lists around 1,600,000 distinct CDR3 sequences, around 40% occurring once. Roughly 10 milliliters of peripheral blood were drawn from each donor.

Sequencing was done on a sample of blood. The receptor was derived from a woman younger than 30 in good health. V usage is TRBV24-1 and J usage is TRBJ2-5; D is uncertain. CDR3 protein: CATRASARETQYF. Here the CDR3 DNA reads TGTGCCACCAGGGCAAGCGCGAGGGAGACCCAGTACTTC.